The text below deals with one T cell receptor beta chain. This specimen belongs to a study of siplizumab effects on memory and regulatory T cells. Generated by immunoSEQ multiplex PCR, the TCRdb table keeps only in-frame clones and is missing some. The repertoire includes about 100,000 clones, less than 95% of them detected once, and roughly 1.3% sits in the top ten. The origin of this receptor is a human donor in good health. Sequenced: non-Treg CD4+ T cells sorted from blood.

The CDR3 sequence: CASSRPGQSSYEQYF. DNA for the CDR3: TGTGCCAGCAGTCGCCCGGGACAGAGCTCCTACGAGCAGTACTTC. The rearrangement uses TRBV6-5 and TRBJ2-7; the match to TRBD1 covers 7 bases. Germline CDR1 is MNHEY and CDR2 is SVGAGI. J lost 0 bases, V lost 5 bases, and 7 bases had no gene match. The CDR3 length is 15 residues.